These 10 T cell receptor beta chains came from one sample sequenced in a study of blood T cell repertoires in COVID-19. The table came from immunoSEQ multiplex PCR; TCRdb's copy has only in-frame clones and leaves some out. The data hold fewer than 85,000 clones, with roughly four fifths observed a single time. Material: peripheral blood. The receptors shown here come from a woman in her sixties or seventies with acute or convalescent COVID-19.

The rearrangement uses TRBV15 and TRBJ1-6; D remains ambiguous. The CDR3 totals 15 residues. Germline V CDR1 and CDR2: LNHNV, YYDKDF (reference sequence). V was trimmed by 1 base and J by 7 bases, leaving 11 bases between them. CDR3 in amino acids: CATSRAVGSNSPLHF. CDR3 bases: TGTGCCACCAGCAGAGCGGTAGGGAGCAATTCACCCCTCCACTTT.

This sequence joins TRBV2 and TRBJ1-5; a possible D gene is TRBD1 (5 bases). Trimming removed 2 bases at V and 7 bases at J, with 15 bases between. The germline V gene encodes CDR1 SNHLY and CDR2 FYNNEI. CDR3 size: 15 residues. DNA of the CDR3: TGTGCCAGCAGTGAATATACGGGGGGAACCCAGCCCCAGCATTTT. Residues: CASSEYTGGTQPQHF.

The rearrangement joins TRBV29-1 to TRBJ2-3, with TRBD2 as a possible D gene (6 bases). The CDR3 spans 14 residues. Per the germline V gene, CDR1 is SQVTM and CDR2 is ANQGSEA. V was pared by 2 bases and J by 6 bases, with 15 bases between. The CDR3 DNA reads TGCAGCGTTGAAAAACTAGCCCGAACGGATACGCAGTATTTT. Its protein product is CSVEKLARTDTQYF.

The J gene is TRBJ2-5, the V gene TRBV19, with D possibly TRBD2 on 5 matching bases. The germline CDR1 and CDR2 sequences are LNHDA and SQIVND (reference sequence). Deletions cut 10 bases from V and 4 bases from J, with 13 bases between. The CDR3 has 12 amino acids. CDR3 amino acids: CATRGLGETQYF. The CDR3 region has the DNA TGTGCCACCCGGGGTCTCGGAGAGACCCAGTACTTC.

As DNA, the CDR3 is TGTGCCAGCTCGCCGAATACAGGGAATTCACCCCTCCACTTT. This encodes CASSPNTGNSPLHF. This chain joins TRBV18 and TRBJ1-6; D might be TRBD1 (6 bases). Trimming pared 6 bases from V and 7 bases from J, leaving 13 bases between. Germline V gene lookup returns CDR1 KGHSH and CDR2 LQKENI. The CDR3 runs 14 residues.

The chain employs TRBV3-1 (or the pseudogene TRBV3-2) and TRBJ1-2, with D tentatively TRBD1 (6 bases). With 8 bases removed from V and 5 bases from J, the gap between germline ends came to 18 bases. The CDR3 contains 14 residues. Germline V gene data show CDR1 as LGHDT and CDR2 as YNNKEL (reference sequence). The CDR3 DNA reads as TGTGCCAGCGGCCTCGGACGGGGGGCGTATGGCTACACCTTC. As protein: CASGLGRGAYGYTF.

The chain uses TRBV6-6 and TRBJ1-1, with TRBD1 identical over 7 bases. CDR3 length equals 15 residues. CDR1 and CDR2 (germline): MNHNY, SVGAGI (reference sequence). V was pared by 6 bases and J by 6 bases, with 13 bases of the junction left unmatched. CDR3 region: CASRQPGGANAEAFF. DNA for the CDR3: TGTGCCAGCAGGCAACCAGGGGGAGCTAACGCTGAAGCTTTCTTT.

This rearrangement joins TRBV2 to TRBJ1-4; D is ambiguous. CDR1 SNHLY and CDR2 FYNNEI come from the germline V gene. This CDR3 has 17 amino acids. Trimming left V 6 bases short and J 4 bases short, with 21 bases between. The CDR3 is CASRAPYSGSFNEKLFF. For the CDR3, the DNA is TGTGCCAGCAGAGCCCCCTACAGTGGATCCTTTAATGAAAAACTGTTTTTT.

V and J are TRBV20-1 and TRBJ2-3; a possible D gene is TRBD2 (6 bases). The CDR3 extends over 15 amino acids. Trimming stripped 3 bases from V and 4 bases from J, with 17 bases between. The germline V gene has CDR1 DFQATT and CDR2 SNEGSKA (reference sequence). The CDR3 DNA reads as TGCAGTGCTAGTAGGGGCGGGGTTGGCGCAGATACGCAGTATTTT. This encodes CSASRGGVGADTQYF.

J is TRBJ1-5 and V is TRBV6-6, with TRBD1 as a possible D gene (5 bases). Germline V gene lookup returns CDR1 MNHNY and CDR2 SVGAGI (reference sequence). V gave up 2 bases and J gave up 3 bases, with 5 bases separating them. This CDR3 is built from 13 residues. In nucleotides, the CDR3 is TGTGCCAGCAGTTACGGGGCCAATCAGCCCCAGCATTTT. Its translation: CASSYGANQPQHF.